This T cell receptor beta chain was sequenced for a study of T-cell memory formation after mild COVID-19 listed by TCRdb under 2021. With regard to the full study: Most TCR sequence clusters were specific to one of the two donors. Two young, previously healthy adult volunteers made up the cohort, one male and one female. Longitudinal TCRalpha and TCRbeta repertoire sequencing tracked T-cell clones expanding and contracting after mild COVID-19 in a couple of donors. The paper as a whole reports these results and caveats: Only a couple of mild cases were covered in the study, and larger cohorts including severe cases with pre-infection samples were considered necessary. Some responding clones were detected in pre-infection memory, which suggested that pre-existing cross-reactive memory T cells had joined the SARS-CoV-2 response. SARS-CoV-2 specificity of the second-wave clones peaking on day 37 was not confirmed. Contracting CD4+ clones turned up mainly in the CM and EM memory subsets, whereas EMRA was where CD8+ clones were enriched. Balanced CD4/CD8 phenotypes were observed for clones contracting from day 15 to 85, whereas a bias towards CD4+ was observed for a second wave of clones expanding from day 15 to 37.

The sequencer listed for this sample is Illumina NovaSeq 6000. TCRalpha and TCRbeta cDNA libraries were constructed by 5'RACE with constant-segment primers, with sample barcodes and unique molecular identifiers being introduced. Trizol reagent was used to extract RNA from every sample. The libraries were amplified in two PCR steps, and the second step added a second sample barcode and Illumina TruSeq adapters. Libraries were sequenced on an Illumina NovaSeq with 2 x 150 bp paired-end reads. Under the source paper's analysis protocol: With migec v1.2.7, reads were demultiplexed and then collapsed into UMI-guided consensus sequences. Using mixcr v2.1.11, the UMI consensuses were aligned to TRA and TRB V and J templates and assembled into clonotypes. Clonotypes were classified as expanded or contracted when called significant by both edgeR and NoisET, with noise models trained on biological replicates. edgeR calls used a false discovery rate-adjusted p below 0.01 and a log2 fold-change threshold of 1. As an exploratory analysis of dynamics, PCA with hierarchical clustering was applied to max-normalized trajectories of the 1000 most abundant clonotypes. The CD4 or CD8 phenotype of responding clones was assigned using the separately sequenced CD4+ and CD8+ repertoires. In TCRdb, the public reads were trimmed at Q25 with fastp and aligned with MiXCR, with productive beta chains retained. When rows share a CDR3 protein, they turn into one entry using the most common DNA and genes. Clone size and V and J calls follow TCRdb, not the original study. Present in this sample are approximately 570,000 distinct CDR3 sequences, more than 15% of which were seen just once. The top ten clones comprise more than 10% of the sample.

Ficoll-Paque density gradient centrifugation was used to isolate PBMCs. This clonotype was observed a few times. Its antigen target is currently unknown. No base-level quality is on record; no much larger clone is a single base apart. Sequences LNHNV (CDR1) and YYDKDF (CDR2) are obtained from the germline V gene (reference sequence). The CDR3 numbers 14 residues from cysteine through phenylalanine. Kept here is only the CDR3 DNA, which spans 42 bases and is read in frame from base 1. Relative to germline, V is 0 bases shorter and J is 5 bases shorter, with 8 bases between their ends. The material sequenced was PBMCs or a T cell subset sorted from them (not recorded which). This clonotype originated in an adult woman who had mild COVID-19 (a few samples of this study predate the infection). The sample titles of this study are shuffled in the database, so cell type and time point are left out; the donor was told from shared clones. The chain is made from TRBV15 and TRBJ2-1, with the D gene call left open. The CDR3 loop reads CATSRDLGDNEQFF. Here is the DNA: TGTGCCACCAGCAGAGATCTTGGCGACAATGAGCAGTTCTTC. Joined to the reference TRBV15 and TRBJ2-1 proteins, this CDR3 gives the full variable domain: DAMVIQNPRYQVTQFGKPVTLSCSQTLNHNVMYWYQQKSSQAPKLLFHYYDKDFNNEADTPDNFQSRRPNTSFCFLDIRSPGLGDTAMYLCATSRDLGDNEQFFGPGTRLTVL.